A selection of T cell receptor beta chains follows, all from one sample in a study of blood T cell repertoires in COVID-19. The assay was immunoSEQ multiplex PCR, and TCRdb's table has in-frame clones only and misses some. The sample carries under 200,000 clones, about four fifths recorded once. Sample: peripheral blood. The receptors stem from a woman aged 35 to 49 with acute or convalescent COVID-19. The CDR3 runs from the conserved cysteine through the conserved F or W. The D gene is left open where the match is weak. Clone size appears in some rows only: once, few, many, or a class for an expanded clone.

clone_size: NA; v_call: TRBV3-1/TRBV3-2; d_call: TRBD1; j_call: TRBJ1-1; cdr3_nt: TGTGCCAGCAGCCAAGAACAGGGGCGGACTGAAGCTTTCTTT; cdr3_aa: CASSQEQGRTEAFF
clone_size: once; v_call: TRBV5-1; d_call: NA; j_call: TRBJ2-2; cdr3_nt: TGCGCCAGCAGCTGGAGACTAGAGAACACCGGGGAGCTGTTTTTT; cdr3_aa: CASSWRLENTGELFF
clone_size: NA; v_call: TRBV7-9; d_call: NA; j_call: TRBJ1-2; cdr3_nt: TGTGCCAGCAGCTCCCAGGGTTTTGGCTACACCTTC; cdr3_aa: CASSSQGFGYTF
clone_size: NA; v_call: TRBV9; d_call: TRBD2; j_call: TRBJ2-5; cdr3_nt: TGTGCCAGCAGCGAAATGCCCGGGACTAGCGGGCAAGAGACCCAGTACTTC; cdr3_aa: CASSEMPGTSGQETQYF
clone_size: NA; v_call: TRBV27; d_call: TRBD1; j_call: TRBJ1-6; cdr3_nt: TGTGCCAGCAGTCTACAGGGGTTTTCACCCCTCCACTTT; cdr3_aa: CASSLQGFSPLHF
clone_size: few; v_call: TRBV5-5; d_call: TRBD1; j_call: TRBJ1-1; cdr3_nt: TGTGCCAGCAGCCGGGACAGAGATAACACTGAAGCTTTCTTT; cdr3_aa: CASSRDRDNTEAFF
clone_size: NA; v_call: TRBV12-3/TRBV12-4; d_call: NA; j_call: TRBJ2-5; cdr3_nt: TGTGCCAGCAGTCGGTACCAAGAGACCCAGTACTTC; cdr3_aa: CASSRYQETQYF
clone_size: NA; v_call: TRBV28; d_call: TRBD1; j_call: TRBJ2-2; cdr3_nt: TGTGCCAGCAGGCACCGGGACAGGGTCGGCGGAGGCACCGGGGAGCTGTTTTTT; cdr3_aa: CASRHRDRVGGGTGELFF
clone_size: few; v_call: TRBV7-2; d_call: TRBD2; j_call: TRBJ2-1; cdr3_nt: TGTGCCAGCAGCCCCCAAAGCGGGATTGTGTCGAATGAGCAGTTCTTC; cdr3_aa: CASSPQSGIVSNEQFF
clone_size: NA; v_call: TRBV24-1; d_call: TRBD1; j_call: TRBJ2-2; cdr3_nt: TGTGCCGCCTCCCCGGGACAGGGGGCGCTCCGGGAGCTGTTTTTT; cdr3_aa: CAASPGQGALRELFF
clone_size: NA; v_call: TRBV15; d_call: NA; j_call: TRBJ2-2; cdr3_nt: TGTGCCACCGCCTTCATGGGGGCGATCGGGGAGCTGTTTTTT; cdr3_aa: CATAFMGAIGELFF
clone_size: NA; v_call: TRBV13; d_call: NA; j_call: TRBJ1-4; cdr3_nt: TGTGCCAGCAGCTCCGCCATAGGGGGGGGAGTCCATAATGAAAAACTGTTTTTT; cdr3_aa: CASSSAIGGGVHNEKLFF
clone_size: NA; v_call: TRBV27; d_call: TRBD2; j_call: TRBJ2-1; cdr3_nt: TGTGCCAGCAGTCCCGGGACGGGGAGGGCCGGGGAGCAGTTCTTC; cdr3_aa: CASSPGTGRAGEQFF
clone_size: NA; v_call: TRBV9; d_call: TRBD2; j_call: TRBJ2-5; cdr3_nt: TGTGCCAGCAGCGTAGCGGGGGGGCGTCTGGGGGAGACCCAGTACTTC; cdr3_aa: CASSVAGGRLGETQYF
clone_size: once; v_call: TRBV7-2; d_call: TRBD2; j_call: TRBJ2-2; cdr3_nt: TGTGCCAGCAGCTTAGTAGAGGTAGCGGGAGCCGGGGAGCTGTTTTTT; cdr3_aa: CASSLVEVAGAGELFF
clone_size: NA; v_call: TRBV15; d_call: TRBD1; j_call: TRBJ1-5; cdr3_nt: TGTGCCACCAGCAGACGGGACAGTCGGGGCCGGCCCCAGCATTTT; cdr3_aa: CATSRRDSRGRPQHF
clone_size: NA; v_call: TRBV25-1; d_call: TRBD1; j_call: TRBJ1-6; cdr3_nt: TGTGCCAGCAGTGATCCCAGGACAGGGCATTCACCCCTCCACTTT; cdr3_aa: CASSDPRTGHSPLHF
clone_size: NA; v_call: TRBV9; d_call: TRBD2; j_call: TRBJ2-2; cdr3_nt: TGTGCCAGCAGCTTTGGACTAGCGGGGGCCACGAACACCGGGGAGCTGTTTTTT; cdr3_aa: CASSFGLAGATNTGELFF
clone_size: NA; v_call: TRBV27; d_call: NA; j_call: TRBJ1-4; cdr3_nt: TGTGCCAGCAGGGGAAGGGGTCAGGTCTTGGTGGATGAAAAACTGTTTTTT; cdr3_aa: CASRGRGQVLVDEKLFF
clone_size: once; v_call: TRBV7-8; d_call: NA; j_call: TRBJ1-5; cdr3_nt: TGTGCCAGCAGCTTAGCTGGAGGGATGAGCAATCAGCCCCAGCATTTT; cdr3_aa: CASSLAGGMSNQPQHF
clone_size: NA; v_call: TRBV6-1; d_call: NA; j_call: TRBJ2-7; cdr3_nt: TGTGCCAGCAGTGACATCGGCTGGGGGCTGATTGACTACGAGCAGTACTTC; cdr3_aa: CASSDIGWGLIDYEQYF
clone_size: NA; v_call: TRBV4-1; d_call: NA; j_call: TRBJ2-7; cdr3_nt: TGCGCCAGCAGCCAAGAATTTTCGGGTTTGGCCTACGAGCAGTACTTC; cdr3_aa: CASSQEFSGLAYEQYF
clone_size: NA; v_call: TRBV29-1; d_call: NA; j_call: TRBJ1-2; cdr3_nt: TGCAGCGTTGATCGGTATGGCTACACCTTC; cdr3_aa: CSVDRYGYTF
clone_size: NA; v_call: TRBV5-4; d_call: TRBD1; j_call: TRBJ1-4; cdr3_nt: TGTGCCAGCAGCATTCTGGGACAGGTGAATGAAAAACTGTTTTTT; cdr3_aa: CASSILGQVNEKLFF
clone_size: NA; v_call: TRBV9; d_call: NA; j_call: TRBJ2-3; cdr3_nt: TGTGCCAGCAGCGTAGCCAGGGGTCCCACAGATACGCAGTATTTT; cdr3_aa: CASSVARGPTDTQYF
clone_size: few; v_call: TRBV27; d_call: NA; j_call: TRBJ1-1; cdr3_nt: TGTGCCAGCAGCACTATTATGCGGGTAAACACTGAAGCTTTCTTT; cdr3_aa: CASSTIMRVNTEAFF
clone_size: NA; v_call: TRBV3-1/TRBV3-2; d_call: NA; j_call: TRBJ1-2; cdr3_nt: TGTGCCAGCAGCCACGCCCTATTACCAGGGTGGTGGGGCTACACCTTC; cdr3_aa: CASSHALLPGWWGYTF
clone_size: NA; v_call: TRBV24-1; d_call: NA; j_call: TRBJ2-3; cdr3_nt: TGTGCCACCAGTGAAAGGACAAGGTCGGTTCCAGATACGCAGTATTTT; cdr3_aa: CATSERTRSVPDTQYF
clone_size: NA; v_call: TRBV14; d_call: TRBD1; j_call: TRBJ2-1; cdr3_nt: TGTGCCAGCAGCCTCCGGGACAGGGCGGGGAATGAGCAGTTCTTC; cdr3_aa: CASSLRDRAGNEQFF
clone_size: NA; v_call: TRBV24-1; d_call: NA; j_call: TRBJ2-1; cdr3_nt: TGTGCCACCAGTGATTCCCTCGGCTACAATGAGCAGTTCTTC; cdr3_aa: CATSDSLGYNEQFF
clone_size: NA; v_call: TRBV4-1; d_call: NA; j_call: TRBJ1-6; cdr3_nt: TGCGCCAGCAGCCAAGCGTCCCCTTCCTCACCCCTCCACTTT; cdr3_aa: CASSQASPSSPLHF
clone_size: NA; v_call: TRBV5-1; d_call: TRBD1; j_call: TRBJ1-1; cdr3_nt: TGCGCCAGCAGCCAACGGACAGGGGTGAACACTGAAGCTTTCTTT; cdr3_aa: CASSQRTGVNTEAFF
clone_size: NA; v_call: TRBV7-3; d_call: TRBD1; j_call: TRBJ2-3; cdr3_nt: TGTGCCAGCAGCCCCGCATTGCAGGGGGCGGCAGATACGCAGTATTTT; cdr3_aa: CASSPALQGAADTQYF
clone_size: NA; v_call: TRBV6-5; d_call: NA; j_call: TRBJ2-5; cdr3_nt: TGTGCCAGCAGTTACTCGTTGAGTCAAGAGACCCAGTACTTC; cdr3_aa: CASSYSLSQETQYF
clone_size: NA; v_call: TRBV7-3; d_call: TRBD1; j_call: TRBJ2-3; cdr3_nt: TGTGCCAGCAGCTCGACAGGGCCCCCAGATACGCAGTATTTT; cdr3_aa: CASSSTGPPDTQYF
clone_size: NA; v_call: TRBV7-9; d_call: TRBD1; j_call: TRBJ1-1; cdr3_nt: TGTGCCAGCAGCCTAAGACAGGGGGCGCCGGGAGAAGCTTTCTTT; cdr3_aa: CASSLRQGAPGEAFF
clone_size: NA; v_call: TRBV7-2; d_call: NA; j_call: TRBJ1-2; cdr3_nt: TGTGCCAGCAGCTTTGATATGCTGACTGGGAGGGGTGGCTACACCTTC; cdr3_aa: CASSFDMLTGRGGYTF
clone_size: NA; v_call: TRBV28; d_call: TRBD1; j_call: TRBJ1-2; cdr3_nt: TGTGCCAGCAGTGACTCCGGACAGGGGGGTGGCTACACCTTC; cdr3_aa: CASSDSGQGGGYTF
clone_size: NA; v_call: TRBV6-5; d_call: TRBD2; j_call: TRBJ2-1; cdr3_nt: TGTGCCAGCACTTCCGGACTAGCGGGGAACAATGAGCAGTTCTTC; cdr3_aa: CASTSGLAGNNEQFF
clone_size: NA; v_call: TRBV18; d_call: NA; j_call: TRBJ2-2; cdr3_nt: TGTGCCAGCTCACCACCACTAGCCGGCACCGGGGAGCTGTTTTTT; cdr3_aa: CASSPPLAGTGELFF
clone_size: NA; v_call: TRBV9; d_call: NA; j_call: TRBJ1-2; cdr3_nt: TGTGCCAGCAGCGTAGATGGAGGACGCGGCTACACCTTC; cdr3_aa: CASSVDGGRGYTF
clone_size: NA; v_call: TRBV6-5; d_call: TRBD1; j_call: TRBJ2-2; cdr3_nt: TGTGCCACCACCTGGACAGGGTCCGGGGAGCTGTTTTTT; cdr3_aa: CATTWTGSGELFF
clone_size: few; v_call: TRBV15; d_call: TRBD1; j_call: TRBJ1-1; cdr3_nt: TGTGCCACCAGCAGAGATCTGGGGACAGTTTACACTGAAGCTTTCTTT; cdr3_aa: CATSRDLGTVYTEAFF
clone_size: NA; v_call: TRBV28; d_call: TRBD2; j_call: TRBJ2-7; cdr3_nt: TGTGCCAGCAGTTCCCCCGGAGGTGCTAGCGGGAGGTACGAGCAGTACTTC; cdr3_aa: CASSSPGGASGRYEQYF
clone_size: few; v_call: TRBV7-3; d_call: NA; j_call: TRBJ1-1; cdr3_nt: TGTGCCAGCAGCTTTTACAAGAACACTGAAGCTTTCTTT; cdr3_aa: CASSFYKNTEAFF
clone_size: NA; v_call: TRBV7-3; d_call: NA; j_call: TRBJ2-1; cdr3_nt: TGTGCCAGCAGCTTATCTGGGGGGGCCCTCTACAATGAGCAGTTCTTC; cdr3_aa: CASSLSGGALYNEQFF
clone_size: NA; v_call: TRBV5-1; d_call: TRBD1; j_call: TRBJ1-4; cdr3_nt: TGCGCCAGCAGCTTAGGGACAGCAGATGAAAAACTGTTTTTT; cdr3_aa: CASSLGTADEKLFF
clone_size: NA; v_call: TRBV2; d_call: NA; j_call: TRBJ2-3; cdr3_nt: TGTGCCAGCAGTGAGGGCCCGCGGGCGTCGGCGCAGTATTTT; cdr3_aa: CASSEGPRASAQYF
clone_size: NA; v_call: TRBV10-2; d_call: TRBD1; j_call: TRBJ1-2; cdr3_nt: TGCGCCAGCAGTCCCGGACAGGGGGTTTCATTTGACTATGGCTACACCTTC; cdr3_aa: CASSPGQGVSFDYGYTF
clone_size: NA; v_call: TRBV30; d_call: NA; j_call: TRBJ1-1; cdr3_nt: TGTGCCTGGAGTGGGACAGCGAGACAAATTAACACTGAAGCTTTCTTT; cdr3_aa: CAWSGTARQINTEAFF
clone_size: NA; v_call: TRBV14; d_call: NA; j_call: TRBJ1-2; cdr3_nt: TGTGCCAGCGGACCTTGGGGGCCCGATGGCTACACCTTC; cdr3_aa: CASGPWGPDGYTF
clone_size: few; v_call: TRBV19; d_call: NA; j_call: TRBJ1-6; cdr3_nt: TGTGCCAGTAGTATTCGCGATAGGGGTTCACCCCTCCACTTT; cdr3_aa: CASSIRDRGSPLHF
clone_size: few; v_call: TRBV3-1/TRBV3-2; d_call: NA; j_call: TRBJ1-5; cdr3_nt: TGTGCCAGCAGCCAAGGGGGGGGCAATCAGCCCCAGCATTTT; cdr3_aa: CASSQGGGNQPQHF
clone_size: NA; v_call: TRBV19; d_call: NA; j_call: TRBJ2-7; cdr3_nt: TGTGCCAGTAGTGCCCATGAGGACAGCCGTGTAGAGCAGTACTTC; cdr3_aa: CASSAHEDSRVEQYF
clone_size: few; v_call: TRBV3-1/TRBV3-2; d_call: TRBD2; j_call: TRBJ2-7; cdr3_nt: TGTGCCAGCAGCCCGAGACCAGTTCTGGGGGGGGAGCAGTACTTC; cdr3_aa: CASSPRPVLGGEQYF
clone_size: few; v_call: TRBV6-2/TRBV6-3; d_call: NA; j_call: TRBJ2-3; cdr3_nt: TGTGCCAGCACCCCCCGGCTCGGGGGAGATACGCAGTATTTT; cdr3_aa: CASTPRLGGDTQYF
clone_size: NA; v_call: TRBV14; d_call: NA; j_call: TRBJ1-5; cdr3_nt: TGTGCCAGCAGCCTCCGGCAGGGCGACAATCAGCCCCAGCATTTT; cdr3_aa: CASSLRQGDNQPQHF